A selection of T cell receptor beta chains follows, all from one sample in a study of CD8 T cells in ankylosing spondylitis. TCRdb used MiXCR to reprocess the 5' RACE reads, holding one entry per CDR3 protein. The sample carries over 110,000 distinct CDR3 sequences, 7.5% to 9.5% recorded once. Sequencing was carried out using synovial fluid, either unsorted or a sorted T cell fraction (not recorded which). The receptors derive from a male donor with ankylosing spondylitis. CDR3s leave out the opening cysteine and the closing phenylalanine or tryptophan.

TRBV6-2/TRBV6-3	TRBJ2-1	ASSYSGFTFYNEQF
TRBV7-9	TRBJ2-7	ASSPPGGGYEQY
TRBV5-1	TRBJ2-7	ASRTTISSYEQY
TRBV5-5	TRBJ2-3	ASSLAVGRQNTQY
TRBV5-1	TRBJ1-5	ASSSSPNQPQH
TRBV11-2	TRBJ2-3	ASSLDPSSDTQY
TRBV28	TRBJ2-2	ASLIREYAGELF
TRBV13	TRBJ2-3	ASSQLAVSTDTQY
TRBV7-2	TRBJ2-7	ASSKNRDRVHEQY
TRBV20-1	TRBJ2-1	SARDSERGYNEQF